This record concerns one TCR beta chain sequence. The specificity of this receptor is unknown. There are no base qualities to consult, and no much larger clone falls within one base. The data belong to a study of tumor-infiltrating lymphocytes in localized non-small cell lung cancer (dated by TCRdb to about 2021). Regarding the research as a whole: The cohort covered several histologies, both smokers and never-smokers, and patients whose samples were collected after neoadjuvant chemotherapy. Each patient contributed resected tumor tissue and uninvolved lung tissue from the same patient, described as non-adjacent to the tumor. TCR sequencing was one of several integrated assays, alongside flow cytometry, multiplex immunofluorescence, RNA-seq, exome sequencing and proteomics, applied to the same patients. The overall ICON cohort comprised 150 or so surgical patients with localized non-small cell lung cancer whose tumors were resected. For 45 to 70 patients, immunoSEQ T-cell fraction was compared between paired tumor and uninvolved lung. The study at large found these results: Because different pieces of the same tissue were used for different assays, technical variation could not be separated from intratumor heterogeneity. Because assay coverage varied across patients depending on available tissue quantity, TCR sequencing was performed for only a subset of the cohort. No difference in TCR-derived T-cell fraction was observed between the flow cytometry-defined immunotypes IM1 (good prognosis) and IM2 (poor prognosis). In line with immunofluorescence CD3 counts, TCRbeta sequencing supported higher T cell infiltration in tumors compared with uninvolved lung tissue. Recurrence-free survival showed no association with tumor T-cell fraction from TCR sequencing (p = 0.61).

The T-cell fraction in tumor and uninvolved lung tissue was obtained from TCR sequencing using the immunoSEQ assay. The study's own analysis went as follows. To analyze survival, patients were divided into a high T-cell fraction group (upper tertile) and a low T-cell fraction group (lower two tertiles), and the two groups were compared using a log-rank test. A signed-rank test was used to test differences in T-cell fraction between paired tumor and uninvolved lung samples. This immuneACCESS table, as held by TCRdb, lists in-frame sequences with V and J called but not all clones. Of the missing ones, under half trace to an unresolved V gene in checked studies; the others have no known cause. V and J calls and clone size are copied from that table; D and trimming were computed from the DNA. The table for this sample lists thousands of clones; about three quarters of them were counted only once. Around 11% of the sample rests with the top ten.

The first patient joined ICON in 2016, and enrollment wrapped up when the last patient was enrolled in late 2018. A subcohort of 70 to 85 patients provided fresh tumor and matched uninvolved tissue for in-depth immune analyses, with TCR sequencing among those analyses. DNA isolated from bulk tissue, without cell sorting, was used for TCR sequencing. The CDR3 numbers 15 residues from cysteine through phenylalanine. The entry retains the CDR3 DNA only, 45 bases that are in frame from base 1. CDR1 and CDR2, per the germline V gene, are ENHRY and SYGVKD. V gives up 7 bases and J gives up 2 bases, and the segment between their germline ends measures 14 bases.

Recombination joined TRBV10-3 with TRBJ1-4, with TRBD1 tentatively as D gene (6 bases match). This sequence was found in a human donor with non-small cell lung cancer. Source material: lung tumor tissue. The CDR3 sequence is CAIKSDRTTNEKLFF. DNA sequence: TGTGCCATCAAGTCTGACAGGACTACTAATGAAAAACTGTTTTTT.